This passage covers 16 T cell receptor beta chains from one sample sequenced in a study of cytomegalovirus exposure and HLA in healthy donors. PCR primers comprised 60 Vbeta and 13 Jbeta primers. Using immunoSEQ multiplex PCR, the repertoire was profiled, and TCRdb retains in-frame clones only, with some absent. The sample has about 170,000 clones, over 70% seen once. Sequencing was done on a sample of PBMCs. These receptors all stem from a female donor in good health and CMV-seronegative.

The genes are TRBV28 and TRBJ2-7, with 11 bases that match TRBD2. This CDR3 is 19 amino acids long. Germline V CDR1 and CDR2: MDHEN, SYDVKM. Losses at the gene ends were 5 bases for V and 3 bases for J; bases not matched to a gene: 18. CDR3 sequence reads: CASSNPGTEGTSGLYEQYF. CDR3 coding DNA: TGTGCCAGCAGTAATCCCGGGACGGAGGGGACTAGCGGCCTCTACGAGCAGTACTTC.

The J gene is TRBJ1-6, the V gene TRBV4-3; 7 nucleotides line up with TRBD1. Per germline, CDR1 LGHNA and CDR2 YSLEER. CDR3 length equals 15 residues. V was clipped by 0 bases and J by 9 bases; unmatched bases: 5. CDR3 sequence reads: CASSQDKGAGSPLHF. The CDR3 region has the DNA TGCGCCAGCAGCCAAGATAAGGGGGCGGGTTCACCCCTCCACTTT.

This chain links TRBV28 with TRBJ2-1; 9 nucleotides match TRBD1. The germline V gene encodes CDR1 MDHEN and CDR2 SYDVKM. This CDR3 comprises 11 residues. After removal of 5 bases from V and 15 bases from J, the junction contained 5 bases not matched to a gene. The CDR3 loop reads CASSLRDRVFF. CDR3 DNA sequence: TGTGCCAGCAGTCTCCGGGACAGGGTGTTCTTC.

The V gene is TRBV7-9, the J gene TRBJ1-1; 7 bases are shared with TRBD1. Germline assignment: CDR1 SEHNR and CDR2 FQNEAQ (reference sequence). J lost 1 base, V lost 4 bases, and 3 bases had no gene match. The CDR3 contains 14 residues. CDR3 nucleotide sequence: TGTGCCAGCAGCTCGGACAGGCAGAACACTGAAGCTTTCTTT. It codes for CASSSDRQNTEAFF.

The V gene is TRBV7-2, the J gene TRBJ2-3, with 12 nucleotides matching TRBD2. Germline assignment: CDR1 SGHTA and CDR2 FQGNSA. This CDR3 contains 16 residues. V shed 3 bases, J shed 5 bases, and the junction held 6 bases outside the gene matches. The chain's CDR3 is CASSLRLAGAGDTQYF. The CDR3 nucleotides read TGTGCCAGCAGCTTGAGACTAGCGGGGGCCGGAGATACGCAGTATTTT.

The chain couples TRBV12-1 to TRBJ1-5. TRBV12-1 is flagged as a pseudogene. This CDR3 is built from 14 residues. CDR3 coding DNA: TGTGCCAGCAGCTTTCTATTTAAAGATCAGCCCCAGCATTTT. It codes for CASSFLFKDQPQHF.

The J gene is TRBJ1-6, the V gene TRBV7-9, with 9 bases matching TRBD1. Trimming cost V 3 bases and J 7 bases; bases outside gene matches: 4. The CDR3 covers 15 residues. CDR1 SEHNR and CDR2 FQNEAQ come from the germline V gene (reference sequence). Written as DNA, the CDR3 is TGTGCCAGCAGCTTTACCGGGACAGGGAATTCACCCCTCCACTTT. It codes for CASSFTGTGNSPLHF.

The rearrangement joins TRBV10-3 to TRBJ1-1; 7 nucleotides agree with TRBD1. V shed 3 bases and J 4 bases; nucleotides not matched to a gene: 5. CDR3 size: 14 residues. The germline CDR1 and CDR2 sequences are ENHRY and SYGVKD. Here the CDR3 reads CAISERGHGTEAFF. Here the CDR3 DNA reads TGTGCCATCAGTGAAAGGGGGCATGGCACTGAAGCTTTCTTT.

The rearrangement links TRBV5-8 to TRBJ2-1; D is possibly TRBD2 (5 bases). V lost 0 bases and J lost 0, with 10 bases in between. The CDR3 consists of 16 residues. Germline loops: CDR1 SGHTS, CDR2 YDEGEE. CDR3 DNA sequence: TGTGCCAGCAGCTTGGGGACTGCAGCCTCCTACAATGAGCAGTTCTTC. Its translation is CASSLGTAASYNEQFF. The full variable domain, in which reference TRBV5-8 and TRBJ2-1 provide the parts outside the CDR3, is EAGVTQSPTHLIKTRGQQATLRCSPISGHTSVYWYQQALGLGLQFLLWYDEGEERNRGNFPPRFSGRQFPNYSSELNVNALELEDSALYLCASSLGTAASYNEQFFGPGTRLTVL.

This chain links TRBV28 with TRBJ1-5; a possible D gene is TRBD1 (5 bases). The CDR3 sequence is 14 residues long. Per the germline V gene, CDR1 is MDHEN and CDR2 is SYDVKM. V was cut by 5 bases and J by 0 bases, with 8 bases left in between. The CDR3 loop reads CASSRQISNQPQHF. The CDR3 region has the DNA TGTGCCAGCAGTCGACAGATTAGCAATCAGCCCCAGCATTTT.

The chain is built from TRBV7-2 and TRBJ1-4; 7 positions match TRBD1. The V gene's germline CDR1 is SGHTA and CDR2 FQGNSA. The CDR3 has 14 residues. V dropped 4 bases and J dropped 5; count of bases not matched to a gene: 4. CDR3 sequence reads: CASSSRGLNEKLFF. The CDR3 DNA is TGTGCCAGCAGCTCCAGGGGGTTGAATGAAAAACTGTTTTTT.

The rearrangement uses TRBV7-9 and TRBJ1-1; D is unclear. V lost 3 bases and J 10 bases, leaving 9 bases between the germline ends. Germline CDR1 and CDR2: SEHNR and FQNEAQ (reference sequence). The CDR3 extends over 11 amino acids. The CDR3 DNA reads TGTGCCAGCAGCTTCCGATCAGGAGCTTTCTTT. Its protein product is CASSFRSGAFF.

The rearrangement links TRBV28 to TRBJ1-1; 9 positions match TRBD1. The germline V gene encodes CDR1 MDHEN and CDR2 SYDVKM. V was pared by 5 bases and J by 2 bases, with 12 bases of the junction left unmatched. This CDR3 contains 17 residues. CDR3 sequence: CASSPTPYRGPNTEAFF. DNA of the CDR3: TGTGCCAGCAGTCCGACGCCCTACAGGGGGCCTAACACTGAAGCTTTCTTT. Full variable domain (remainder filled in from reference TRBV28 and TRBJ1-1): DVKVTQSSRYLVKRTGEKVFLECVQDMDHENMFWYRQDPGLGLRLIYFSYDVKMKEKGDIPEGYSVSREKKERFSLILESASTNQTSMYLCASSPTPYRGPNTEAFFGQGTRLTVV.

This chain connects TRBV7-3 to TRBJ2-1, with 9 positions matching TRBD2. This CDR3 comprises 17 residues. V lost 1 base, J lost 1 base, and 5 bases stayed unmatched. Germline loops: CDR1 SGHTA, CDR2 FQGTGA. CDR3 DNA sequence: TGTGCCAGCAGCTTAAATGGCGGGAGGGAGTCCTACAATGAGCAGTTCTTC. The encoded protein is CASSLNGGRESYNEQFF.

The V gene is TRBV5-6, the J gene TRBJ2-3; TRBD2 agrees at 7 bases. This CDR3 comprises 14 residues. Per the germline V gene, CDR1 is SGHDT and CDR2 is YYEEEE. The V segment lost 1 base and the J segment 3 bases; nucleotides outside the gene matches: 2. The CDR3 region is CASSLSGATDTQYF. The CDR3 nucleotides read TGTGCCAGCAGCTTGAGCGGGGCTACAGATACGCAGTATTTT.

CDR3 in DNA: TGTGCCAGCAGCTTCGGAGCCGGCGAGCAGTACTTC. It is translated as CASSFGAGEQYF. The rearrangement joins TRBV5-6 to TRBJ2-7; D uncertain. Per the germline V gene, CDR1 is SGHDT and CDR2 is YYEEEE. There are 12 residues in the CDR3. Trimming cost V 2 bases and J 6 bases, with 9 bases left between them.